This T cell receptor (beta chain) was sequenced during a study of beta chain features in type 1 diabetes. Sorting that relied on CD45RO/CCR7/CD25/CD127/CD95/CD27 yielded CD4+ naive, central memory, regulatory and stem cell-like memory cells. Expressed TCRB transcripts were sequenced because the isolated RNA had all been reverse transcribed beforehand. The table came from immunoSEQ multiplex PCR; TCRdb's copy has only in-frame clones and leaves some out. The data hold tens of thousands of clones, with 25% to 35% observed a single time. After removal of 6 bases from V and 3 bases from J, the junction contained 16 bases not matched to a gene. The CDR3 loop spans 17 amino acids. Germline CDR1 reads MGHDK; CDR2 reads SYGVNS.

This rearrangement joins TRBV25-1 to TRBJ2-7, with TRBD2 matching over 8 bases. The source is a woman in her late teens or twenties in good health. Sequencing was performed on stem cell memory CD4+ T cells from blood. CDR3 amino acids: CASSAPTGGGGSYEQYF. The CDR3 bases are TGTGCCAGCAGCGCCCCAACGGGAGGGGGGGGGAGCTACGAGCAGTACTTC.